This TCR beta chain is drawn from a study of cytomegalovirus exposure and HLA in healthy donors. Study-wide results and caveats: The dataset shows that most TCR sequences were rare, while some public TCRs occurred in many donors. Per published reports, the classifier diagnosed cytomegalovirus status with high specificity and sensitivity. Because they were indistinguishable, some V segments, including TRBV6-2 and TRBV6-3, were excluded. Common viral pathogens were later found to be apparently linked to several of the most significant clusters.

On this clone itself: Its antigen is currently unknown.

13 Jbeta primers and 60 Vbeta primers were used for the PCR. The table came from immunoSEQ multiplex PCR; TCRdb's copy has only in-frame clones and leaves some out. The top ten clones hold approximately 0.7% of a sample with around 180,000 clones, roughly 85% of them seen once. The CDR3 totals 15 residues. J was trimmed by 7 bases and V by 5 bases; bases with no gene match: 10. The germline CDR1 and CDR2 sequences are MNHEY and SVGAGI. The chain is built from TRBV6-5 and TRBJ2-1, with 8 bases matching TRBD2. The source of this sequence is a woman aged 40 to 50 in good health and CMV-seronegative. Sequenced input: PBMCs. CDR3 residues: CASSTGRGSGNEQFF. CDR3 sequence (DNA): TGTGCCAGCAGTACCGGGAGGGGGAGTGGAAATGAGCAGTTCTTC.